This entry concerns a single T cell receptor (beta chain). Antigen specificity is unknown. This record comes from a study of T cells after yellow fever vaccination. In TCRdb, the 5' RACE reads were re-called with MiXCR into one record per CDR3 protein. The sample contains approximately 580,000 distinct CDR3 sequences, about 17% of which appear only once. Study observations and caveats: Abundant bulk-derived clonotypes could contaminate FACS-sorted repertoires. Post-booster repertoires contained most primary-vaccination clones again (around 96% CD4, about 88% CD8).

The CDR3 has 15 residues. Germline V gene sequence: CDR1 SGHVS, CDR2 FNYEAQ. V lost 2 bases, J lost 5 bases, and 7 bases stayed unmatched. The sample here was PBMCs, taken 5 days after the first yellow fever vaccination. The TCR sequence derives from a man aged 18 to 35 who received the YFV17D yellow fever vaccine. The chain carries TRBV7-6 and TRBJ2-3; TRBD2 agrees at 7 bases. The CDR3 DNA reads as TGTGCCAGCAGCTTAAGTGTTGGGGGGGGAGATACGCAGTATTTT. Protein: CASSLSVGGGDTQYF.